The rows below give T cell receptor beta chains drawn from one sample of a study of CD8+CD57+ T cells in acquired aplastic anemia. TCRdb re-called the reads through MiXCR, storing one row per CDR3 protein. The repertoire holds roughly 280,000 distinct CDR3 sequences, with approximately 57% as singletons. Specimen: sorted CD4+, CD8+, or CD8+CD57+ T cells (not recorded which) from PBMCs. These TCRs come from a human donor with aplastic anemia. Both conserved end residues are part of each CDR3. Clone size is given for some rows only: seen once, a few or many times, or a class if the clone is expanded.

clone_size v_call cdr3_aa
. TRBV29-1 CSVEDPFGANYGYTF
. TRBV7-3 CASSNRGQGFTDTQYF
. TRBV20-1 CSARDPNNEAFF
. TRBV5-1 CASSSKLADTDTQYF
. TRBV2 CASKGTRNVVGYTF
many TRBV20-1 CSARTGTGQEKLFF
. TRBV6-5 CASRRQVLGSSYEQYF
. TRBV20-1 CSAKIPTGRTRDTQYF
. TRBV29-1 CSYRKDTQYF
. TRBV5-1 CASSPREFEETQYF
. TRBV20-1 CSAQKMTGSNEKLFF
few TRBV10-3 CAISPDGGGSPLHF
many TRBV7-3 CASSLTGQGVNTEAFF
. TRBV29-1 CSIQRTGGYNEQFF
. TRBV19 CASSPLAENEKLFF
. TRBV14 CASSQLGSGANVLTF
. TRBV6-5 CASSYSPGTGVRKLFF
. TRBV20-1 CSADWTSGSTDTQYF
. TRBV5-5 CASSLYTVNTEAFF
. TRBV2 CASRREQGGYTF
. TRBV7-8 CASSPDPGRSQETQYF
once TRBV24-1 CATSDPLPGTGRETQCF
. TRBV25-1 CASRGLETSTDTQYF
many TRBV4-1 CASRHLGTVSYEQYF
. TRBV24-1 CATSDPARADTQYF
many TRBV7-9 CASSLPSFNEQFF
once TRBV7-8 CASSLGLAARETQYF
many TRBV3-1 CASSLSTSGEQYF
few TRBV6-2/TRBV6-3 CASRLSGSHTDTQYF
. TRBV6-1 CASSQDRSPSSYEQYF
. TRBV13 CASSFRYEQYF
many TRBV11-2 CASSQEGPWEYF
few TRBV7-3 CASSLEQGSRGYTF
many TRBV10-3 CAISERREGGTDTQYF
many TRBV10-2 CASTGTSGRHFNEQFF
. TRBV20-1 CSGRGTRSYEQYF
many TRBV20-1 CSARTGRVRYEQYF
few TRBV10-3 CAISLDRAYEQYF
. TRBV20-1 CSARGGAGGLYEQYF
once TRBV19 CANSITRGGVNTEAFF
. TRBV4-2 CASSPQEAGGGNEQYF
. TRBV2 CASRLAGRTGELFF
many TRBV20-1 CSARDHRGGYGYTF
many TRBV7-2 CASSLAGRVTYNEQFF
many TRBV7-9 CASSLESWGQGTNIQYF